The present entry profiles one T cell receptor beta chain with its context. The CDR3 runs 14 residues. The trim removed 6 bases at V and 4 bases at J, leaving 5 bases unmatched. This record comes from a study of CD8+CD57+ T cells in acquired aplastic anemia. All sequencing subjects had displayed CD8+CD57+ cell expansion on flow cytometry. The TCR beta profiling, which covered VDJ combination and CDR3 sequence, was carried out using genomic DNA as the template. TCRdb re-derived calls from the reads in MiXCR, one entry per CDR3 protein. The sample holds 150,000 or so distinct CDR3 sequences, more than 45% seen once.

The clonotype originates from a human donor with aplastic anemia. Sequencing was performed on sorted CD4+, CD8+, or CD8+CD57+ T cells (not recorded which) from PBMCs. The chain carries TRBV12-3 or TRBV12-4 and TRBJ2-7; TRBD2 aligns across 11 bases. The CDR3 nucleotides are TGTGCCAGCAGGTCGGGACTAGCGGAATACGAGCAGTACTTC. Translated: CASRSGLAEYEQYF.